This TCR beta chain stems from a study of PD-1 blockade in mismatch repair-deficient tumors. Profiling relied on immunoSEQ multiplex PCR, and the TCRdb table lists in-frame clones only, not all of them. The sample lists approximately 9,400 clones, around 85% occurring once. The length of the CDR3 is 13 residues. Germline V gene lookup returns CDR1 SNHLY and CDR2 FYNNEI. Concerning this clone: One junction end disagrees with the germline gene, perhaps due to a read error.

The specimen was PBMCs, collected less than 47 weeks after starting pembrolizumab. This chain joins TRBV2 and TRBJ1-2; TRBD1 matches 7 bases. This TCR derives from an adult with mismatch repair-deficient cancer. DNA of the CDR3: TGTGCCAGCAGAGAAGACAGGGTTGGTGGCTACACCTTC. It is translated as CASREDRVGGYTF.